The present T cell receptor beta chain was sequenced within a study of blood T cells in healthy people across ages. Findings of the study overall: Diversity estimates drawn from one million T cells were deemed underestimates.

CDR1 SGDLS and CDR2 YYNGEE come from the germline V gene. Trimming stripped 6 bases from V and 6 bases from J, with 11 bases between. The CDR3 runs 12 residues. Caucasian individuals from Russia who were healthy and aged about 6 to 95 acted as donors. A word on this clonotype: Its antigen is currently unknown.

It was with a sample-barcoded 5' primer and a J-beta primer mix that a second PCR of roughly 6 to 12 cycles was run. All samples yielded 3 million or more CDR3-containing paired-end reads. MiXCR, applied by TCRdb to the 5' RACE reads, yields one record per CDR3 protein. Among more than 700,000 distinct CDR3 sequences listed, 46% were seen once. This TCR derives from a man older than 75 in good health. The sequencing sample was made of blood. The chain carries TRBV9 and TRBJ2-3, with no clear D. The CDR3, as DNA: TGTGCCAGCAACTCTTTAATGGATACGCAGTATTTT. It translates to CASNSLMDTQYF.